This paragraph reports one T cell receptor beta chain. Its antigen is undetermined. The data stem from a study of cytomegalovirus exposure and HLA in healthy donors. PCR was performed using 60 Vbeta and 13 Jbeta primers. Some clones are missing from TCRdb's copy, which holds only in-frame ones; the method was immunoSEQ multiplex PCR. This table holds approximately 190,000 clones, about 80% found once. V dropped 3 bases and J dropped 4; count of bases not matched to a gene: 0. CDR1 MNHNS and CDR2 SASEGT come from the germline V gene. This CDR3 spans 15 amino acids. Study-level results: Highly shared variants forming one cluster were likely a sequencing artifact. It was in a later analysis that TCR association rates were seen to vary by HLA locus, highest for DRB1 and lowest for HLA-C. A later analysis linked some 18,000 TCR beta sequences to HLA alleles at 0.05 false discovery rate. Presence/absence analyses took donor sequencing depth as roughly uniform.

The TCR originated in a woman between 18 and 29 years old in good health and CMV-seropositive. Sequencing was done on a sample of PBMCs. The rearrangement joins TRBV6-1 to TRBJ2-3; 14 bases match TRBD2. CDR3 region: CASSETSGGADTQYF. The CDR3 region has the DNA TGTGCCAGCAGTGAGACTAGCGGGGGGGCAGATACGCAGTATTTT.